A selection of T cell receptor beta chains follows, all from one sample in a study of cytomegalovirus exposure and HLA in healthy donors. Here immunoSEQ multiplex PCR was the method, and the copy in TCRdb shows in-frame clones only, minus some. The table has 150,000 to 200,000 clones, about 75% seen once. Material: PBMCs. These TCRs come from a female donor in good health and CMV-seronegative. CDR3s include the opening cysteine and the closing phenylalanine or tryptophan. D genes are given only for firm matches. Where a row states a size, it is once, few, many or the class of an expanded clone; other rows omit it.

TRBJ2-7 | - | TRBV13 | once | CASSHQGSASYEQYF
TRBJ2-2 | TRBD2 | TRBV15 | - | CATSYALAGTTGELFF
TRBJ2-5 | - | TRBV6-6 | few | CASSDLGREETQYF
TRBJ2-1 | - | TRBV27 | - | CASSLSPPGPRVNEQFF
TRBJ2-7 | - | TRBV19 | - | CASSMGGVEQYF
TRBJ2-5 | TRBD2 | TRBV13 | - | CASSSPGLGSETQYF
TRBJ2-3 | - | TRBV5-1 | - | CASSFEGADTQYF
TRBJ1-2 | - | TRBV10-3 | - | CAISESQGGGSYGYTF
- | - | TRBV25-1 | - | CASCRAGPTYEQYF
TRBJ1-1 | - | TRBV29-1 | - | CSAGVMNTEAFF
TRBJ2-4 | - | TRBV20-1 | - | CSARGRDIQYF
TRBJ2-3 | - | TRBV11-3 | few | CASSPGTDTQYF
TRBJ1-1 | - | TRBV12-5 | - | CASGLQGHLNTEAFF
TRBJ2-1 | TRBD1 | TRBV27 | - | CASSWSPGTGQNEQFF
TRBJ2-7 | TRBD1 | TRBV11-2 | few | CASSLGQHSYEQYF
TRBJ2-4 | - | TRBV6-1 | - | CASSEIQGWGIQYF
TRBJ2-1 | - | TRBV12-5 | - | CASGLLGNEQFF
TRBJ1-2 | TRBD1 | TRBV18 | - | CASSPLLTGDDYGYTF
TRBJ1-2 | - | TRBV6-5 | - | CASSSREGYGYTF
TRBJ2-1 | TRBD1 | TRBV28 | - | CASSTTGYEQFF
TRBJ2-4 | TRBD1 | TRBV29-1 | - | CSVDGGRGQEYF
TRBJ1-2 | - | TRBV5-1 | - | CADQGSNYGYTF
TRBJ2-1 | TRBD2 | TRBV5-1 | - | CASSWLAGATNEQFF
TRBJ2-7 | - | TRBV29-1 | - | CSVWDSSYEQYF
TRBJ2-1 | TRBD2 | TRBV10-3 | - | CAISESRTSGYNEQFF
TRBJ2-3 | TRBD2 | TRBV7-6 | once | CASSLAGVADTQYF
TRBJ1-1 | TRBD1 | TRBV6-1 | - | CASRRDRLDTEAFF
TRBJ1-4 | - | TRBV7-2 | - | CASSLNRFNEKLFF
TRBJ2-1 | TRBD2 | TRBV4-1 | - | CASSQLNGGARGNEQFF
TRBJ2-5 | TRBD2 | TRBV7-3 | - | CASSLMVAGEETQYF
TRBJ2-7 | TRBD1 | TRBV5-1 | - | CASSLAPPSTGSSYEQYF
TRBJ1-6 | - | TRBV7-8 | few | CASSLVRKLDSPLHF
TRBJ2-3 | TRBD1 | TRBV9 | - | CASSVTGTGGRDTQYF
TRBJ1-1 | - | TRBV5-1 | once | CASSLAGADTEAFF
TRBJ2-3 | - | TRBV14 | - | CASSRPRSTDTQYF
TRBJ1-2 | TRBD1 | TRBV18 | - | CASSPGQGDGYTF
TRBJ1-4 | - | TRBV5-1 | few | CASSAGPGTNEKLFF
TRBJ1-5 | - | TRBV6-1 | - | CASSEGRGPHSNQPQHF
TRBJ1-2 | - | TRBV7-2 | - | CASSLNGVRERGGYTF
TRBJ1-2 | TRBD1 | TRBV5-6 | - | CASSRDRDYGYTF
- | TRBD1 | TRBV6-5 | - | CASSNRDSTYEQYF
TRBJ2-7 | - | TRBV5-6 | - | CASSFRQGNEQYF
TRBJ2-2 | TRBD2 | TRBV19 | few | CASSIDLSGRARTGELFF
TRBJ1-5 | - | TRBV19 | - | CASSMTDYSNQPQHF
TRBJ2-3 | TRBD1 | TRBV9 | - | CASSDRGDTQYF
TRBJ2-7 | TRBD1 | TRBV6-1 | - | CASSPGQRYLEQYF
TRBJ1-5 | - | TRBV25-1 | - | CASRPGRGDQPQHF
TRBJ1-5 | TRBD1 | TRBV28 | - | CASSQTGGRPPQHF
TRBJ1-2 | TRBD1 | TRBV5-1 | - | CASSFDRGPGGYTF
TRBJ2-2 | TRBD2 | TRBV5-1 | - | CASSLGASGRAGELFF
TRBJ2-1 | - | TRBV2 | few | CASSGLAGAYNEQFF
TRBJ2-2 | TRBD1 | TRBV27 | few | CASRIAGTDNTGELFF
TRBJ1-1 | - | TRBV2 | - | CASRRPGQDIGAEAFF
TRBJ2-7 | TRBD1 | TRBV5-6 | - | CASSFGTGPYEQYF
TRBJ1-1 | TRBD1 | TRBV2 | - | CASTPRGAGGITNTEAFF
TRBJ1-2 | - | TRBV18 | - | CASSTGAALYGYTF
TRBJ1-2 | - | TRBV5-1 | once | CASGESDGDYYGYTF